This TCR beta chain was observed in a study of shared clonotypes between healthy human individuals. Overall study findings and caveats: Despite large depth, rarefaction showed incomplete sorted-subset sequencing. Approximately 4.6% of naive CD4 clonotypes were shared across several donors.

V was clipped by 5 bases and J by 5 bases; unmatched bases: 6. The CDR3 length is 13 residues. Per the germline V gene, CDR1 is SSHAT and CDR2 is FNYEAQ (reference sequence). Worth noting for this clone: Its antigen is undetermined.

The DNA input per sorted-subset replicate PCR was roughly 210 ng, corresponding to roughly 31,000 T cell genomes. Some clones are missing from TCRdb's copy, which holds only in-frame ones; the method was immunoSEQ multiplex PCR. The sample lists 2.3 million or so clones, 93% occurring once. This chain uses TRBV7-7 with TRBJ2-7; 7 bases map to TRBD1. The sequenced sample was naive CD4+ T cells from PBMCs. The subset: CD45RA+ positively selected. This TCR was sampled from a man aged 18 to 35 in good health. Some clones in this sample may be carry-over from other donors' samples. The CDR3 DNA is TGTGCCAGCAGCCCCGACAGGGAGCACGAGCAGTACTTC. It yields the protein CASSPDREHEQYF.